This T cell receptor beta chain was identified in a study of early T cells in non-severe SARS-CoV-2 infection. On the study more broadly: Chains were not paired, and sequencing was done on bulk RNA from unsorted whole blood.

The CDR3 is 13 residues long. Trimming shortened V by 3 bases and J by 3 bases, and 8 bases separated the two germline ends. Germline V CDR1 and CDR2: SGHAT, FQNNGV. The TCR library protocol was used to attach unique molecular identifiers. These identifiers were attached to individual cDNA molecules. A single record per CDR3 protein comes from TCRdb applying MiXCR to the 5' RACE reads. The sample records about 83,000 distinct CDR3 sequences, 10% being singletons. Sequenced material: whole blood, taken at baseline. This sequence joins TRBV11-2 and TRBJ2-5; D remains unclear. The clonotype comes from an adult who was a healthcare worker with PCR-confirmed SARS-CoV-2 infection or an uninfected control (not recorded which). CDR3 protein: CASSFGQKETQYF. The CDR3 nucleotides are TGTGCCAGCAGCTTCGGGCAGAAAGAGACCCAGTACTTC.